These 21 T cell receptor beta chains came from one sample sequenced in a study of T cell responses to AZD1222 COVID-19 vaccine. The repertoire was sequenced with immunoSEQ multiplex PCR; TCRdb's copy has only in-frame clones and lacks some. This table has roughly 65,000 clones, approximately 87% appearing once. This sample comprised peripheral blood, obtained 28 days after the second AZD1222 dose. These receptors all come from an adult who received the AZD1222 COVID-19 vaccine.

At least ten counts were recorded for this clone. The chain combines TRBV7-9 with TRBJ2-7, with 10 bases lining up with TRBD2. CDR1 is SEHNR and CDR2 is FQNEAQ in the germline V gene (reference sequence). The V gene end was trimmed by 5 bases and the J gene end by 5 bases; junction bases not matched to a gene: 15. This CDR3 contains 17 residues. The CDR3 DNA reads TGTGCCAGCAGCCCCGAGAGCCTAGCGGGAGTTATGGACGAGCAGTACTTC. This gives the protein CASSPESLAGVMDEQYF.

The chain joins TRBV6-6 to TRBJ2-1, with 7 nucleotides matching TRBD1. Looked up from germline, CDR1 is MNHNY and CDR2 is SVGAGI (reference sequence). This CDR3 comprises 12 residues. The V segment lost 6 bases and the J segment 10 bases; nucleotides outside the gene matches: 6. CDR3: CASRKGAWEQFF. CDR3 DNA: TGTGCCAGCAGAAAGGGGGCTTGGGAGCAGTTCTTC.

This clone was observed many times. The chain employs TRBV3-1 (or the pseudogene TRBV3-2) and TRBJ1-6; D call uncertain. This CDR3 contains 14 residues. Germline CDR1 LGHDT, CDR2 YNNKEL (reference sequence). V was pared by 4 bases and J by 4 bases, with 8 bases between. The CDR3 reads CASSLAEYNSPLHF. Written as DNA, the CDR3 is TGTGCCAGCAGCCTCGCCGAGTATAATTCACCCCTCCACTTT.

This sequence joins TRBV30 and TRBJ1-5; 7 bases are shared with TRBD1. Germline trimming cut 3 bases from V and 4 bases from J; bases unmatched to any gene: 9. The CDR3 sequence is 15 residues long. Germline CDR1 GTSNPN, CDR2 SVGIG (reference sequence). CDR3 sequence (DNA): TGTGCCTGGAGCCAGGGGGGACTTTGGAATCAGCCCCAGCATTTT. Translated: CAWSQGGLWNQPQHF.

The rearrangement uses TRBV10-2 and TRBJ1-2; 8 positions match TRBD1. Germline V gene lookup returns CDR1 WSHSY and CDR2 SAAADI. This CDR3 has 15 residues. The ends lost 3 bases at V and 3 bases at J; junction bases unmatched: 6. The CDR3 DNA reads TGCGCCAGCAGTGACGTTCAGGGGGCGGACTATGGCTACACCTTC. Residues: CASSDVQGADYGYTF.

This clone was counted once. The rearrangement uses TRBV2 and TRBJ1-4; 7 positions agree with TRBD1. Unmatched junction bases numbered 9, after V lost 6 bases and J lost 11 bases. The germline CDR1 and CDR2 sequences are SNHLY and FYNNEI. This CDR3 comprises 13 residues. The CDR3 reads CASRQTGLGKLFF. CDR3 sequence (DNA): TGTGCCAGCAGGCAGACAGGGCTGGGGAAACTGTTTTTT.

This clone was counted a few times. The CDR3 here is CASAPGSAYNEQFF. CDR3 nucleotide sequence: TGTGCCAGCGCCCCGGGATCAGCCTACAATGAGCAGTTCTTC. The rearrangement links TRBV18 to TRBJ2-1; TRBD2 is a possible D gene (5 bases). This CDR3 has 14 residues. Germline CDR1 and CDR2: KGHSH and LQKENI. With 8 bases removed from V and 2 bases from J, the gap between germline ends came to 13 bases.

The V and J genes are TRBV27 and TRBJ1-1, with D tentatively TRBD1 (5 bases). From germline, CDR1 is MNHEY and CDR2 SMNVEV (reference sequence). Trimming stripped 2 bases from V and 2 bases from J, with 15 bases between. The CDR3 is made up of 16 amino acids. CDR3 sequence (DNA): TGTGCCAGCAGTTTAACTGCCGGGGGGTTCAACACTGAAGCTTTCTTT. Its translation: CASSLTAGGFNTEAFF.

The V and J genes are TRBV14 and TRBJ2-2; D perhaps matches TRBD2 (5 bases). Germline CDR1 is SGHDN and CDR2 is FVKESK. V lost 1 base and J 2 bases, leaving 8 bases between the germline ends. The length of the CDR3 is 15 residues. This CDR3 reads CASSQAGLNTGELFF. DNA for the CDR3: TGTGCCAGCAGCCAAGCAGGACTCAACACCGGGGAGCTGTTTTTT. Supplemented by reference TRBV14 and TRBJ2-2, the full variable domain reads EAGVTQFPSHSVIEKGQTVTLRCDPISGHDNLYWYRRVMGKEIKFLLHFVKESKQDESGMPNNRFLAERTGGTYSTLKVQPAELEDSGVYFCASSQAGLNTGELFFGEGSRLTVL.

This clone was recorded a few times. The chain employs TRBV28 and TRBJ1-2, with D tentatively TRBD1 (5 bases). Germline V gene data show CDR1 as MDHEN and CDR2 as SYDVKM. V lost 6 bases and J lost 3, with 11 bases in between. The CDR3 spans 13 residues. The CDR3 DNA sequence: TGTGCCAGCAGGATGACAGACCACTATGGCTACACCTTC. Translating it yields CASRMTDHYGYTF.

This sequence joins TRBV2 and TRBJ1-2; D perhaps matches TRBD1 (5 bases). CDR1 and CDR2 from the germline V gene are SNHLY and FYNNEI. The germline V and J ends were trimmed by 6 bases and 5 bases, with 16 bases remaining between them. The CDR3 is 14 residues long. In DNA form, the CDR3 reads TGTGCCAGCAGAGCGACAGCTTCTCTTTATGGCTACACCTTC. Translated: CASRATASLYGYTF.

This sequence joins TRBV6-6 and TRBJ1-1; possibly TRBD1 for D (6 bases). Trimming left V 6 bases short and J 5 bases short, with 13 bases between. Per the germline V gene, CDR1 is MNHNY and CDR2 is SVGAGI (reference sequence). The CDR3 is 13 amino acids. The CDR3 DNA reads TGTGCCAGCAGAAACACAGGGAGGACTGAAGCTTTCTTT. Amino acids: CASRNTGRTEAFF.

CDR3 amino acids: CASSLDRGHAGTEAFF. DNA for the CDR3: TGTGCCAGCAGCTTAGACAGGGGTCACGCGGGCACTGAAGCTTTCTTT. The rearrangement joins TRBV11-2 to TRBJ1-1; TRBD1 might be the D (6 bases). There are 16 residues in the CDR3. V gave up 0 bases and J gave up 4 bases, with 15 bases separating them. CDR1 is SGHAT, CDR2 FQNNGV, per germline.

The gene calls are TRBV15 and TRBJ2-2; D remains unclear. The CDR3 is made up of 15 amino acids. Trimming pared 5 bases from V and 0 bases from J, leaving 10 bases between. The V gene's germline CDR1 is LNHNV and CDR2 YYDKDF (reference sequence). The CDR3 nucleotides are TGTGCCACCAGCGGTGTCCGGCCGAACACCGGGGAGCTGTTTTTT. Residues: CATSGVRPNTGELFF.

This sequence joins TRBV6-2 or TRBV6-3 and TRBJ1-6, with D possibly being TRBD1 (5 bases). This CDR3 spans 19 amino acids. V lost 0 bases and J lost 6, with 21 bases in between. Germline lookup yields CDR1 MNHEY and CDR2 SVGEGT. This chain's CDR3 is CASSYSILHRDSRNSPLHF. The CDR3 DNA reads as TGTGCCAGCAGTTACTCGATACTCCACCGGGACTCGCGTAATTCACCCCTCCACTTT.

CDR3 nucleotides: TGCGCCAGCAGTGAGTCACGTGGTTATATCTACAATGAGCAGTTCTTC. Protein sequence: CASSESRGYIYNEQFF. V and J are TRBV10-2 and TRBJ2-1; no reliable D call. This CDR3 contains 16 residues. V lost 0 bases to trimming and J lost 3 bases, with 12 bases between them. Germline values: CDR1 WSHSY, CDR2 SAAADI.

V is TRBV15 and J is TRBJ1-6; 9 bases align to TRBD1. Trimming took 1 base from V and 5 from J; bases not matched to a gene: 9. This CDR3 contains 18 residues. Germline CDR1 reads LNHNV; CDR2 reads YYDKDF (reference sequence). The CDR3 DNA reads TGTGCCACCAGCAGAGGCCGGACAGGGGTTGGACATAATTCACCCCTCCACTTT. Translation gives CATSRGRTGVGHNSPLHF.

This chain joins TRBV3-1 (or the pseudogene TRBV3-2) and TRBJ1-1; D may be TRBD1 (6 bases). The CDR3 is 12 residues long. V was cut by 6 bases and J by 5 bases, with 10 bases left in between. Germline V gene lookup returns CDR1 LGHDT and CDR2 YNNKEL (reference sequence). In DNA form, the CDR3 reads TGTGCCAGCAGTCCGACAGGAACTGAAGCTTTCTTT. Translation gives CASSPTGTEAFF.

This sequence joins TRBV12-5 and TRBJ2-3, with D unclear. V lost 3 bases and J 3 bases, leaving 7 bases between the germline ends. Germline-derived CDR1 and CDR2 are LGHNT and FRNRAP. CDR3 length equals 13 residues. CDR3 DNA: TGTGCTAGTGGTTTCCCTAATACAGATACGCAGTATTTT. Residues: CASGFPNTDTQYF.

V and J are TRBV6-5 and TRBJ2-7; D is ambiguous. The CDR3 runs 15 residues. Germline V CDR1 and CDR2: MNHEY, SVGAGI. Trimming removed 10 bases from V and 0 bases from J, with 19 bases in between. The CDR3 is CATSLRATTSYEQYF. The CDR3 DNA reads as TGTGCCACCTCCCTAAGGGCTACCACCTCCTACGAGCAGTACTTC.

The chain recombines TRBV7-9 with TRBJ1-2, with TRBD1 matching over 10 bases. The CDR3 totals 15 residues. With V trimmed by 5 bases and J by 3 bases, 6 bases remained unmatched. Germline V lookup: CDR1 SEHNR, CDR2 FQNEAQ (reference sequence). The CDR3 nucleotides are TGTGCCAGCAGCCCCGACAGGGGGCTGGACTATGGCTACACCTTC. Protein: CASSPDRGLDYGYTF.